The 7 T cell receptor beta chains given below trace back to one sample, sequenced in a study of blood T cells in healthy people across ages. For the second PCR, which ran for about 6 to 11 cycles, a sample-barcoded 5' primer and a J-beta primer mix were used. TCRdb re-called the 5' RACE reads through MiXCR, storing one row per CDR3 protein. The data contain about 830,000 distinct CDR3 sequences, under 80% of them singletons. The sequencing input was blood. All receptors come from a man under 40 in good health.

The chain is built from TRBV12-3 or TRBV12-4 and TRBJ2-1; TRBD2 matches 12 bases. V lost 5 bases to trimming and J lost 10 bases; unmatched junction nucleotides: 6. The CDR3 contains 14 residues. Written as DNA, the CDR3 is TGTGCCAGCAGTAGGACTAGCGGGGAAAACGAGCAGTTCTTC. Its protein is CASSRTSGENEQFF.

DNA of the CDR3: TGTGCCAGCAGCTTGCAGGGGCGCCGGGAGACCCAGTACTTC. Translating gives CASSLQGRRETQYF. V and J are TRBV5-6 and TRBJ2-5; D possibly corresponds to TRBD1 (6 bases). Germline CDR1 SGHDT, CDR2 YYEEEE. Trimming removed 1 base from V and 5 bases from J, with 12 bases in between. CDR3 length equals 14 residues.

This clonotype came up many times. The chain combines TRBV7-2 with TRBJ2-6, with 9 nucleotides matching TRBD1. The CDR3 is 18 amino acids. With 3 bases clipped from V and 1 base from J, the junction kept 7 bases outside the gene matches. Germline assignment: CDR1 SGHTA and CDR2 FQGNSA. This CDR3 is CASSFVTGGFSGANVLTF. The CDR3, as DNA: TGTGCCAGCAGCTTCGTGACAGGGGGATTTTCTGGGGCCAACGTCCTGACTTTC. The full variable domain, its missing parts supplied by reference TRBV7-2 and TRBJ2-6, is GAGVSQSPSNKVTEKGKDVELRCDPISGHTALYWYRQSLGQGLEFLIYFQGNSAPDKSGLPSDRFSAERTGGSVSTLTIQRTQQEDSAVYLCASSFVTGGFSGANVLTFGAGSRLTVL.

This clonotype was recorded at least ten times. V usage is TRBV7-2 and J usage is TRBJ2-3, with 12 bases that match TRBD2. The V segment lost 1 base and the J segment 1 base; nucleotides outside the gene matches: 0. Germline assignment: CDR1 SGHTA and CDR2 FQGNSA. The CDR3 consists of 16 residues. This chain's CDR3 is CASSLGLAGGTDTQYF. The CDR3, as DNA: TGTGCCAGCAGCTTAGGACTAGCGGGGGGCACAGATACGCAGTATTTT.

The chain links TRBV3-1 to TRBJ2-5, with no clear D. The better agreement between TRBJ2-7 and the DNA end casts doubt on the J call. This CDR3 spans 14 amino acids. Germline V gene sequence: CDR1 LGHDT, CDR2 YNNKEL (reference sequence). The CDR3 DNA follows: TGTGCCAGCATCGCAACTTGTTTCCCCTACGAGCAGTACTTC. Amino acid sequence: CASIATCFPYEQYF.

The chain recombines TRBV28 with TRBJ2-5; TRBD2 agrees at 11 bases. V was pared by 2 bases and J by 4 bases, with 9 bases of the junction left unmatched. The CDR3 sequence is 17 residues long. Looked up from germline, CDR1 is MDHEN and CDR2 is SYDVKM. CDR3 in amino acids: CASSLPFSGGAGETQYF. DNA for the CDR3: TGTGCCAGCAGTTTACCCTTTAGCGGGGGGGCCGGAGAGACCCAGTACTTC.

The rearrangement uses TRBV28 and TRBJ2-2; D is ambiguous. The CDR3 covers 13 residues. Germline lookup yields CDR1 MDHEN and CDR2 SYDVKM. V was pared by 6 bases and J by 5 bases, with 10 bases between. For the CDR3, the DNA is TGTGCCAGCAGGGGAACAGATACCGGGGAGCTGTTTTTT. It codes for CASRGTDTGELFF.